This entry lists 7 T cell receptor beta chains sequenced from one sample in a study of blood T cell repertoires in COVID-19. Data came from immunoSEQ multiplex PCR; TCRdb stores just in-frame clones and leaves some out. The sample includes 86,000 or so clones, approximately 86% of them seen just once. Source material: peripheral blood. These receptors came from a man in his fifties or sixties with active or convalescent COVID-19.

The chain employs TRBV4-1 and TRBJ2-1; 12 nucleotides agree with TRBD2. In germline, CDR1 is MGHRA, CDR2 YSYEKL. V shed 0 bases, J shed 8 bases, and the junction held 8 bases outside the gene matches. The CDR3 has 17 amino acids. The DNA of the CDR3 is TGCGCCAGCAGCCAAGAAGGGGCTAGCGGGGGGGCCCATGAGCAGTTCTTC. Translation: CASSQEGASGGAHEQFF.

The chain carries TRBV11-2 and TRBJ2-3; TRBD2 is a possible D gene (5 bases). Germline assignment: CDR1 SGHAT and CDR2 FQNNGV. Trimming removed 0 bases at V and 4 bases at J, with 8 bases between. The CDR3 spans 14 residues. The CDR3 DNA reads TGTGCCAGCAGCTTAGAGTGGGGAGCAGATACGCAGTATTTT. Its protein product is CASSLEWGADTQYF.

The V and J genes are TRBV11-2 and TRBJ1-5; no reliable D call. With 1 base removed from V and 5 bases from J, the gap between germline ends came to 6 bases. Germline V gives CDR1 SGHAT, CDR2 FQNNGV. The CDR3 is 13 residues long. The CDR3 nucleotides read TGTGCCAGCAGCTTAGCCCAATATCAGCCCCAGCATTTT. This codes for CASSLAQYQPQHF.

V is TRBV5-8 and J is TRBJ2-5; 9 positions match TRBD1. Germline CDR1 and CDR2: SGHTS and YDEGEE. CDR3 size: 14 residues. Trimming removed 5 bases from V and 1 base from J; junction bases left unmatched: 3. The CDR3 reads CASSLTGGQETQYF. In DNA form, the CDR3 reads TGTGCCAGCAGTTTGACAGGGGGCCAAGAGACCCAGTACTTC.

This rearrangement joins TRBV14 to TRBJ2-5, with 9 nucleotides matching TRBD1. Germline CDR1 and CDR2: SGHDN and FVKESK. The CDR3 is made up of 14 amino acids. J lost 5 bases, V lost 1 base, and 2 bases had no gene match. The chain's CDR3 is CASSQVDRGETQYF. The CDR3 region has the DNA TGTGCCAGCAGCCAAGTGGACAGGGGCGAGACCCAGTACTTC.

This chain connects TRBV9 to TRBJ1-4; 9 nucleotides agree with TRBD1. Trimming at V came to 0 bases and at J to 5 bases, leaving 5 bases not matched to a gene. The CDR3 sequence is 16 residues long. Germline V lookup: CDR1 SGDLS, CDR2 YYNGEE. CDR3: CASSVAYGQGNEKLFF. The CDR3 DNA reads TGTGCCAGCAGCGTAGCTTACGGACAGGGGAATGAAAAACTGTTTTTT.

The genes are TRBV28 and TRBJ2-3; TRBD2 agrees at 8 bases. J was trimmed by 5 bases and V by 4 bases; bases with no gene match: 2. Germline V lookup: CDR1 MDHEN, CDR2 SYDVKM. The CDR3 has 13 residues. The CDR3 sequence is CASSSGGGDTQYF. CDR3 nucleotide sequence: TGTGCCAGCAGTTCGGGGGGGGGAGATACGCAGTATTTT. The variable domain in full, with the rest retrieved from reference TRBV28 and TRBJ2-3, is DVKVTQSSRYLVKRTGEKVFLECVQDMDHENMFWYRQDPGLGLRLIYFSYDVKMKEKGDIPEGYSVSREKKERFSLILESASTNQTSMYLCASSSGGGDTQYFGPGTRLTVL.